A selection of T cell receptor beta chains follows, all from one sample in a study of blood T cell repertoires in COVID-19. Generated by immunoSEQ multiplex PCR, the TCRdb table keeps only in-frame clones and is missing some. The table includes roughly 80,000 clones, roughly 84% detected once. Specimen: peripheral blood. These receptor sequences come from a man aged 45-65 years with acute or convalescent COVID-19. Both conserved end residues are part of each CDR3. The D gene is left open where the match is weak. Rows may omit the clone size; those that give it use once, few, many or a size class.

>TRBJ2-7|TRBV18|.|TRBD2
TGTGCCAGCTCTCTCGGGACTAGCTCCTACGAGCAGTACTTC
CASSLGTSSYEQYF
>TRBJ2-7|TRBV5-1|.|TRBD2
TGCGCCAGCAGCTTGGAACCCACTAGCGGGGCCTCCTACGAGCAGTACTTC
CASSLEPTSGASYEQYF
>TRBJ2-7|TRBV7-6|.|TRBD2
TGTGCCAGCAGCTTAGAGGGGGTCGGACTAGCGGGAAGCGAGCAGTACTTC
CASSLEGVGLAGSEQYF
>TRBJ1-2|TRBV6-5|medium-sized|TRBD1
TGTGCCAGCAGTACACTAGGGGGCTTCTATGGCTACACCTTC
CASSTLGGFYGYTF
>TRBJ2-7|TRBV3-1/TRBV3-2|.|.
TGTGCCAGCAGCCAAGGCGGGGGCCCATCCTACGAGCAGTACTTC
CASSQGGGPSYEQYF
>TRBJ2-1|TRBV2|.|TRBD2
TGTGCCAGCACCAGAAGCGGGGCTAGGGACAATGAGCAGTTCTTC
CASTRSGARDNEQFF
>TRBJ2-7|TRBV7-2|.|.
TGTGCCAGCAGCTTAAGCCCGGGGAGGGGGTCCTACGAGCAGTACTTC
CASSLSPGRGSYEQYF
>TRBJ1-5|TRBV6-5|.|.
TGTGCCAGCAGTCCCAGAGGACACCGACCCCAGCATTTT
CASSPRGHRPQHF
>TRBJ2-1|TRBV4-1|.|TRBD1
TGCGCCAGCAGCCTTTACGGACAGGGAATAGGCAATGAGCAGTTCTTC
CASSLYGQGIGNEQFF
>TRBJ1-1|TRBV5-1|.|.
TGCGCCAGCAGCTCGACTTCGAACACTGAAGCTTTCTTT
CASSSTSNTEAFF
>TRBJ2-2|TRBV7-9|.|TRBD2
TGTGCCAGCAGCAGGGGCCAGCGGGATAAGACCCACACCGGGGAGCTGTTTTTT
CASSRGQRDKTHTGELFF
>TRBJ1-1|TRBV7-8|.|TRBD1
TGTGCCAGCAGCCAGGGGACAGCGGTGGTCGCTGAAGCTTTCTTT
CASSQGTAVVAEAFF
>TRBJ2-1|TRBV28|.|TRBD1
TGTGCCAGCAGTGGGGACCGGGACAGAGGCTACAATGAGCAGTTCTTC
CASSGDRDRGYNEQFF
>TRBJ1-1|TRBV29-1|.|TRBD1
TGCAGCGTGAACAGGGGGCCCACTGAAGCTTTCTTT
CSVNRGPTEAFF
>TRBJ2-7|TRBV19|.|TRBD2
TGTGCCAGTAGAGGACGGGGAGGGATCGAGCAGTACTTC
CASRGRGGIEQYF
>TRBJ2-5|TRBV28|.|.
TGTGCCAGCAGGCTAGGGGGTAGGGAGACCCAGTACTTC
CASRLGGRETQYF
>TRBJ1-6|TRBV5-6|.|.
TGTGCCAGCAGCCAACAAAGTTCACCCCTCCACTTT
CASSQQSSPLHF
>TRBJ2-7|TRBV29-1|.|TRBD2
TGCAGCGTTGGGTTAGCGGGGGACCCCTACGAGCAGTACTTC
CSVGLAGDPYEQYF
>TRBJ1-5|TRBV21-1|.|.
TGTGCCAGCAGCAAAGCGCGACAGGGAATCCAGCCCCAGCATTTT
CASSKARQGIQPQHF
>TRBJ1-5|TRBV7-2|.|.
TGTGCCAGCAGCCCCAGGTTTTATAGCAATCAGCCCCAGCATTTT
CASSPRFYSNQPQHF
>TRBJ1-1|TRBV7-6|.|TRBD1
TGTGCCAGCAGTCGAGGACCGGGACAGGGTCCTCCTGAAGCTTTCTTT
CASSRGPGQGPPEAFF
>TRBJ1-1|TRBV6-4|.|.
TGTGCCAGGCCAGAGGGGAACACTGAAGCTTTCTTT
CARPEGNTEAFF
>TRBJ1-1|TRBV11-3|.|TRBD1
TGTGCCAGCAGCTACTCGACAGGGGGAGTCACTGAAGCTTTCTTT
CASSYSTGGVTEAFF
>TRBJ2-7|TRBV6-6|.|.
TGTGCCAGCAGGTTTGGCGAGGACGAGCAGTACTTC
CASRFGEDEQYF
>TRBJ1-5|TRBV28|.|TRBD1
TGTGCCAGCAGCTATGGGACAGGCAATCAGCCCCAGCATTTT
CASSYGTGNQPQHF
>TRBJ2-7|TRBV29-1|.|.
TGCAGCGTTGAAGATGGGGGCTTCGGGCAGTACTTC
CSVEDGGFGQYF
>TRBJ2-7|TRBV4-1|.|.
TGCGCCAGCAGCCAACCTTATTCGGACGAGCAGTACTTC
CASSQPYSDEQYF
>TRBJ2-1|TRBV30|.|.
TGTGCCTGGAGTGTACCCGACAGGAGATACAATGAGCAGTTCTTC
CAWSVPDRRYNEQFF
>TRBJ2-5|TRBV7-7|.|.
TGTGCCAGCAGCCCCGGGCGCGGGGTTAGACAGGAGACCCAGTACTTC
CASSPGRGVRQETQYF
>TRBJ2-7|TRBV6-1|.|TRBD2
TGTGCCAGCAGTGACCCCGGGACTAGCGGGCTAACCTACGAGCAGTACTTC
CASSDPGTSGLTYEQYF
>TRBJ2-6|TRBV2|.|.
TGTGCCAGCAGTGAAGTGACAGCTGGGGCCAACGTCCTGACTTTC
CASSEVTAGANVLTF
>TRBJ2-6|TRBV2|.|.
TGTGCCAGCGCTCGGACAGGGGCCAACGTCCTGACTTTC
CASARTGANVLTF
>TRBJ2-2|TRBV5-1|.|TRBD2
TGCGCCAGCAGCCCGGGGGGTAATGTTGGAACCGGGGAGCTGTTTTTT
CASSPGGNVGTGELFF
>TRBJ2-2|TRBV9|.|.
TGTGCCAGCAGCGTACTACCGAACACCGGGGAGCTGTTTTTT
CASSVLPNTGELFF
>TRBJ2-1|TRBV2|.|.
TGTGCCAGCAGCTGGGGGAGGCAATACAATGAGCAGTTCTTC
CASSWGRQYNEQFF
>TRBJ1-1|TRBV3-1/TRBV3-2|.|.
TGTGCCAGCAGCCAGAGCGGGGTATTGAACACTGAAGCTTTCTTT
CASSQSGVLNTEAFF
>TRBJ1-1|TRBV9|.|.
TGTGCCAGCAGCAAAGCAGGTCTGAACACTGAAGCTTTCTTT
CASSKAGLNTEAFF
>TRBJ2-7|TRBV7-8|.|.
TGTGCCAGCAGCTTAGAGGTAGCTTACGAGCAGTACTTC
CASSLEVAYEQYF
>TRBJ1-1|TRBV5-6|.|TRBD1
TGTGCCAGCAGCTTGCCCGGGACAGGGCTTTCCACTGAAGCTTTCTTT
CASSLPGTGLSTEAFF
>TRBJ2-7|TRBV7-9|.|TRBD2
TGTGCCAGCAGCTATACTAGCGGGAGCTCCTACGAGCAGTACTTC
CASSYTSGSSYEQYF
>TRBJ2-6|TRBV7-3|.|TRBD1
TGTGCCAGCAGAGGGGCGACAGGGTTGAGCTCTGGGGCCAACGTCCTGACTTTC
CASRGATGLSSGANVLTF
>TRBJ2-3|TRBV4-3|.|TRBD2
TGCGCCAGCAGCCAAGAGGGTTGGACTAGCGGTTCCACTAGCACAGATACGCAGTATTTT
CASSQEGWTSGSTSTDTQYF
>TRBJ2-1|TRBV5-1|.|.
TGCGCCAGCAGAACGACAGGTCGCTACAATGAGCAGTTCTTC
CASRTTGRYNEQFF
>TRBJ2-7|TRBV5-6|.|TRBD2
TGTGCCAGCAGCGTGAGACCGTGGGGGAGGGGCGAGCAGTACTTC
CASSVRPWGRGEQYF
>TRBJ1-3|TRBV11-2|.|.
TGTGCCAGCAGCTTAGATCCCGGCAGGGGAAACACCATATATTTT
CASSLDPGRGNTIYF
>TRBJ2-2|TRBV29-1|.|TRBD2
TGCAGCGTTGCCGGAAGCGGGAGAAACACCGGGGAGCTGTTTTTT
CSVAGSGRNTGELFF
>TRBJ2-1|TRBV12-3/TRBV12-4|.|.
TGTGCCAGCACCAAAGGGACAAATGAGCAGTTCTTC
CASTKGTNEQFF
>TRBJ2-1|TRBV9|.|TRBD1
TGTGCCAGCAGCGCGGGACAGAGAAACAATGAGCAGTTCTTC
CASSAGQRNNEQFF
>TRBJ1-2|TRBV2|once|TRBD1
TGTGCCAGCAGTCTCCAGGGGGCGCGTGGCTACACCTTC
CASSLQGARGYTF
>TRBJ2-7|TRBV6-6|.|.
TGTGCCAGCAGTTTCATATTACCAGGACAAAGCGAGCAGTACTTC
CASSFILPGQSEQYF
>TRBJ2-5|TRBV3-1/TRBV3-2|.|TRBD2
TGTGCCAGCAGCCACGCATTAAGGTGGGGGGGACTCCAGACCCAGTACTTC
CASSHALRWGGLQTQYF
>TRBJ2-7|TRBV7-9|few|TRBD2
TGTGCCAGCAGCTTGCAGGGTAGCGGGTTCACCTACGAGCAGTACTTC
CASSLQGSGFTYEQYF
>TRBJ2-7|TRBV11-2|.|TRBD2
TGTGCCAGCAAAACTAGCGGGAGAGGTCCTCGCTACGAGCAGTACTTC
CASKTSGRGPRYEQYF
>TRBJ2-3|TRBV9|.|TRBD1
TGTGCCAGCAGCGTGCGACAGGGGGCGGGAGATACGCAGTATTTT
CASSVRQGAGDTQYF
>TRBJ1-5|TRBV7-8|many|.
TGTGCCAGCAGCTGGCGGGACGGCCAGCCCCAGCATTTT
CASSWRDGQPQHF
>TRBJ1-1|TRBV4-3|.|.
TGCGCCAGCAGCCAAGGGGGACATCGTGAAGCTTTCTTT
CASSQGGHREAFF
>TRBJ2-7|TRBV16|.|.
TGTGCCAGCAGCTTGAAGCGGGTAACAGTGGGTGAGCAGTACTTC
CASSLKRVTVGEQYF